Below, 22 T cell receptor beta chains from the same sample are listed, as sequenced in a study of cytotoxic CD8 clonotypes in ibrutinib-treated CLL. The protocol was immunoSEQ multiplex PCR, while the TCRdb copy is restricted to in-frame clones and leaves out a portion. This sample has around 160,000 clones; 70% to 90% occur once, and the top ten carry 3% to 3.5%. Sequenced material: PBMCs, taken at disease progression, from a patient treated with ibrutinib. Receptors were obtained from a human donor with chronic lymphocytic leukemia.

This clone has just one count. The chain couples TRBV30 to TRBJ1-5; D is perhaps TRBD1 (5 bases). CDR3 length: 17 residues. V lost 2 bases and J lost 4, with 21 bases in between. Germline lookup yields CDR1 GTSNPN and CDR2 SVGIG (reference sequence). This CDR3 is CAWSREGTLFTNQPQHF. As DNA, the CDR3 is TGTGCCTGGAGTCGAGAGGGGACCTTGTTCACGAATCAGCCCCAGCATTTT.

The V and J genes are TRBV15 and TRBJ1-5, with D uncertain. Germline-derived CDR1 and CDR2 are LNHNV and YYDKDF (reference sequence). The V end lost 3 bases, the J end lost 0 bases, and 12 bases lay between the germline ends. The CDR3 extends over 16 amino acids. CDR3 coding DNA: TGTGCCACCAGCAGGCTACTATGGAATAGCAATCAGCCCCAGCATTTT. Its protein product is CATSRLLWNSNQPQHF. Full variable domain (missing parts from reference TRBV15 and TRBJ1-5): DAMVIQNPRYQVTQFGKPVTLSCSQTLNHNVMYWYQQKSSQAPKLLFHYYDKDFNNEADTPDNFQSRRPNTSFCFLDIRSPGLGDTAMYLCATSRLLWNSNQPQHFGDGTRLSIL.

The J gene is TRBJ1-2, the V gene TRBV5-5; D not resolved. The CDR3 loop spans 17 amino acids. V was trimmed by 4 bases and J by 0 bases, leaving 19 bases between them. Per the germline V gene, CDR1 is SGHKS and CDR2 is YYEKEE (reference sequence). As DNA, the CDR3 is TGTGCCAGCAGCCCAGCGTCAAAAATTATATCTAACTATGGCTACACCTTC. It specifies CASSPASKIISNYGYTF.

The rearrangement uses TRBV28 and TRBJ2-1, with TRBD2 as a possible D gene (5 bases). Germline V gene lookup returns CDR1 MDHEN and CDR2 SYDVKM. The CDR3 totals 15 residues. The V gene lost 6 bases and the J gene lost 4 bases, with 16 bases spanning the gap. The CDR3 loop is CASSQETTLYNEQFF. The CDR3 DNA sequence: TGTGCCAGCAGCCAGGAGACTACCTTATACAATGAGCAGTTCTTC.

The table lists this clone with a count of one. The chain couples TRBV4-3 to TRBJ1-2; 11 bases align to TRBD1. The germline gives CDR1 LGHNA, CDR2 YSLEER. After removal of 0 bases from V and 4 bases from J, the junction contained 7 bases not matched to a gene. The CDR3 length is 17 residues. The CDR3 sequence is CASSQDPWTGGTYGYTF. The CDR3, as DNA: TGCGCCAGCAGCCAAGATCCCTGGACAGGGGGCACCTATGGCTACACCTTC.

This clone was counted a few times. CDR3 residues: CASSLARGSSYNEQFF. The CDR3 DNA follows: TGTGCCAGCAGCTTAGCTCGCGGGAGCTCCTACAATGAGCAGTTCTTC. The chain combines TRBV11-1 with TRBJ2-1; TRBD2 aligns across 7 bases. The V segment lost 0 bases and the J segment 0 bases; nucleotides outside the gene matches: 2. The CDR3 covers 16 residues. Looked up from germline, CDR1 is SGHAT and CDR2 is FQDESV (reference sequence).

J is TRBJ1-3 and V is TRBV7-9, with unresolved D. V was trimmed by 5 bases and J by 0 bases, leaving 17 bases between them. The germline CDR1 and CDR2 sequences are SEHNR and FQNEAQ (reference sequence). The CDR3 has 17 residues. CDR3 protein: CASSPSALSGSGNTIYF. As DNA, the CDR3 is TGTGCCAGCAGCCCCTCGGCCCTATCGGGCTCTGGAAACACCATATATTTT.

The chain's CDR3 is CASSLAGARGSKNIQYF. The CDR3 DNA reads as TGTGCCAGCAGCCTAGCGGGAGCCAGGGGATCCAAAAACATTCAGTACTTC. The rearrangement uses TRBV7-3 and TRBJ2-4; TRBD2 agrees at 10 bases. CDR1 is SGHTA and CDR2 is FQGTGA in the germline V gene. The CDR3 covers 17 residues. V gave up 5 bases and J gave up 2 bases; unmatched junction bases: 9.

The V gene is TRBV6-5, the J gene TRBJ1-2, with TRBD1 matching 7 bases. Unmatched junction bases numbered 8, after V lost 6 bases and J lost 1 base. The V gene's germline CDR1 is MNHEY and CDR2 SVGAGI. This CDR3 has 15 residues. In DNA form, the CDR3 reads TGTGCCAGCAGCCGACAGGGTCCAGTTAACTATGGCTACACCTTC. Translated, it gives CASSRQGPVNYGYTF.

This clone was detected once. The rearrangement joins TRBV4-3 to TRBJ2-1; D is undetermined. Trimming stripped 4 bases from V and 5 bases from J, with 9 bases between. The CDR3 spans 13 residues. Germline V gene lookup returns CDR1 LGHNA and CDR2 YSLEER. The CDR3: CASSPDGNNEQFF. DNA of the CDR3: TGCGCCAGCAGCCCAGACGGAAACAATGAGCAGTTCTTC.

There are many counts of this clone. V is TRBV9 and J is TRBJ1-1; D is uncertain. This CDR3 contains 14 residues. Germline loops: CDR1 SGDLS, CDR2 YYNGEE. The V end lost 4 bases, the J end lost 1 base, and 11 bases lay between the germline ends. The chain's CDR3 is CASSPGSGNTEAFF. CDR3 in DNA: TGTGCCAGCAGCCCCGGATCGGGGAACACTGAAGCTTTCTTT.

DNA of the CDR3: TGTGCCAGCAGTCCGGGATCTATCACAGATACGCAGTATTTT. It encodes CASSPGSITDTQYF. The chain links TRBV6-5 to TRBJ2-3; a possible D gene is TRBD2 (5 bases). The ends were cut back, 5 bases at V and 2 bases at J, with 11 bases in the middle. Germline loops: CDR1 MNHEY, CDR2 SVGAGI. The CDR3 is made up of 14 amino acids.

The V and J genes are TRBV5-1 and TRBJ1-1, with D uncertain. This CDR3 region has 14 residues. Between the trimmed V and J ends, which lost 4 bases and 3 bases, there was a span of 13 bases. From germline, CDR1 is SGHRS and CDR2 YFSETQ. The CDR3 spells CASSRFSPYTEAFF. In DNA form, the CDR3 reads TGCGCCAGCAGCCGATTCTCCCCCTACACTGAAGCTTTCTTT.

The chain's CDR3 is CASSLNGVSGNTIYF. In DNA, the CDR3 is TGTGCCAGCAGCTTGAATGGGGTCTCTGGAAACACCATATATTTT. The chain has TRBV5-5 and TRBJ1-3; the D is unclear. The CDR3 is made up of 15 amino acids. Per the germline V gene, CDR1 is SGHKS and CDR2 is YYEKEE (reference sequence). Trimming took off 1 base at V and 0 bases at J, with 8 bases between the two ends.

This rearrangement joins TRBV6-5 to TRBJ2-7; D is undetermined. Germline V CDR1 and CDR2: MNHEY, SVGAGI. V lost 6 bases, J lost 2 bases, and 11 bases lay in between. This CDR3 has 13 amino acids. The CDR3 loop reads CASRPLGTYEQYF. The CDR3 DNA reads TGTGCCAGCAGACCCCTTGGGACCTACGAGCAGTACTTC.

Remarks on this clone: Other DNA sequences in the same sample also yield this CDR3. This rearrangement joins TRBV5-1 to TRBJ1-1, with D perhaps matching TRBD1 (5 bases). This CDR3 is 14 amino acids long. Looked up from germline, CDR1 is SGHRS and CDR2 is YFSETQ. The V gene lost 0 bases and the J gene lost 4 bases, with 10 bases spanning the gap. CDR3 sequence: CASSLGAGGTEAFF. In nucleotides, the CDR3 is TGCGCCAGCAGCTTGGGAGCGGGGGGCACTGAAGCTTTCTTT.

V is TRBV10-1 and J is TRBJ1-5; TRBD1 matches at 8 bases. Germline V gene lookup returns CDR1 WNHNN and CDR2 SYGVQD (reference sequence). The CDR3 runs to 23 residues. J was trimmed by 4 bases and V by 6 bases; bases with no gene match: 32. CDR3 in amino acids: CASSQGQGHEPSLLKPLNQPQHF. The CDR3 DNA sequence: TGCGCCAGCAGCCAAGGACAGGGCCACGAACCGAGCCTTTTAAAGCCCCTAAATCAGCCCCAGCATTTT.

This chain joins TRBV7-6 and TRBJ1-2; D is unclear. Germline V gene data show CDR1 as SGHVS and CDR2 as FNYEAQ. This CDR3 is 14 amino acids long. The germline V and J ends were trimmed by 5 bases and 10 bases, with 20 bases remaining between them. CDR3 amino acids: CASSPRVVSRFYTF. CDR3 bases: TGTGCCAGCAGCCCTCGGGTCGTATCCCGTTTCTACACCTTC.

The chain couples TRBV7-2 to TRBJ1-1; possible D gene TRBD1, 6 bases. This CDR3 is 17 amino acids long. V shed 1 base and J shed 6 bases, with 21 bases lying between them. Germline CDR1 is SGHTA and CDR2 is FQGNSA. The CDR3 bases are TGTGCCAGCAGCTTAGTACCGGCAGGGGCGATGAGGGCTGAAGCTTTCTTT. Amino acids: CASSLVPAGAMRAEAFF.

The CDR3 loop is CASTFTEGQTYEQYF. CDR3 coding DNA: TGTGCCAGCACTTTTACGGAGGGACAAACCTACGAGCAGTACTTC. The rearrangement links TRBV6-1 to TRBJ2-7; D may correspond to TRBD1 or TRBD2 (6 bases each). The length of the CDR3 is 15 residues. V lost 7 bases to trimming and J lost 2 bases, with 18 bases between them. The germline CDR1 and CDR2 sequences are MNHNS and SASEGT.

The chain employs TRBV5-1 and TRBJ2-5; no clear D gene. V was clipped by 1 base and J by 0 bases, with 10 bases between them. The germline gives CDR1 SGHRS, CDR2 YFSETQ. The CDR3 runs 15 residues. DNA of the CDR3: TGCGCCAGCAGCTTGTCGCCCTTGTACCAAGAGACCCAGTACTTC. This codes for CASSLSPLYQETQYF. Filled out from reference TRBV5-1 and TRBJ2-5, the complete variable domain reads KAGVTQTPRYLIKTRGQQVTLSCSPISGHRSVSWYQQTPGQGLQFLFEYFSETQRNKGNFPGRFSGRQFSNSRSEMNVSTLELGDSALYLCASSLSPLYQETQYFGPGTRLLVL.

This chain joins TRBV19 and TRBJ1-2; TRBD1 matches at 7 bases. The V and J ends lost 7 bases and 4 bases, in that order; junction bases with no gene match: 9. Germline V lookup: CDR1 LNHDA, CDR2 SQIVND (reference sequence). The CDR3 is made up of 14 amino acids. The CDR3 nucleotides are TGTGCCAGTATTTCGAGACAGGGAAGCTATGGCTACACCTTC. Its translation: CASISRQGSYGYTF.